These 22 T cell receptor beta chains originate from one sample sequenced in a study of blood T cells in healthy people across ages. Combining a sample-barcoded 5' primer with a J-beta primer mix, a second PCR ran for 7 to 11 cycles. TCRdb analysed the 5' RACE reads with MiXCR anew, one entry per CDR3 protein. This table has over a million distinct CDR3 sequences, 40% to 55% appearing once. Sequenced: blood. The receptors were gathered from an older woman in good health.

This chain joins TRBV3-1 and TRBJ2-4; 9 bases match TRBD2. Germline V gene sequence: CDR1 LGHDT, CDR2 YNNKEL (reference sequence). CDR3 length: 15 amino acids. The ends lost 1 base at V and 5 bases at J; junction bases unmatched: 3. The chain's CDR3 is CASSQVTSGENIQYF. CDR3 bases: TGTGCCAGCAGCCAAGTGACTAGCGGAGAAAACATTCAGTACTTC.

V gene TRBV12-3 or TRBV12-4 combines with J gene TRBJ1-5; 9 bases are a match to TRBD1. The V and J ends lost 6 bases and 1 base, in that order; junction bases with no gene match: 4. The CDR3 has 15 residues. The CDR3 here is CASRQGAGSNQPQHF. The DNA for the CDR3 is TGTGCCAGCAGACAGGGGGCTGGGAGCAATCAGCCCCAGCATTTT.

This clonotype came up a few times. The chain carries TRBV15 and TRBJ2-7, with D possibly matching TRBD1 (5 bases). Per germline, CDR1 LNHNV and CDR2 YYDKDF (reference sequence). The ends were cut back, 7 bases at V and 0 bases at J, with 13 bases in the middle. The CDR3 contains 14 residues. This CDR3 reads CATKFRQNSYEQYF. CDR3 bases: TGTGCCACCAAATTTAGACAGAACTCCTACGAGCAGTACTTC.

Ten or more counts support this clonotype. CDR3 coding DNA: TGTGCCAGCAGTCAAACGACAGGGGGGTATGGCTACACCTTC. Translation gives CASSQTTGGYGYTF. The J gene is TRBJ1-2, the V gene TRBV28; 9 bases are shared with TRBD1. The J segment lost 5 bases and the V segment lost 5 bases, leaving 6 bases of the junction unmatched. This CDR3 has 14 amino acids. Germline loops: CDR1 MDHEN, CDR2 SYDVKM.

This clonotype was recorded a few times. This sequence joins TRBV15 and TRBJ2-3; the match to TRBD2 covers 8 bases. This CDR3 spans 15 amino acids. CDR1 and CDR2 from the germline V gene are LNHNV and YYDKDF (reference sequence). Trimming cost V 0 bases and J 5 bases; bases outside gene matches: 4. This CDR3 reads CATSREREVKDTQYF. The CDR3, as DNA: TGTGCCACCAGCAGAGAGCGGGAGGTTAAAGATACGCAGTATTTT.

The rearrangement joins TRBV3-1 to TRBJ1-6; D may be TRBD1 (6 bases). V was shortened by 1 base and J by 6 bases, with 13 bases between the two germline ends. This CDR3 is 16 amino acids long. CDR1 and CDR2 (germline): LGHDT, YNNKEL (reference sequence). CDR3 nucleotide sequence: TGTGCCAGCAGCCAAGTCAGCGCAGGGGCTAATTCACCCCTCCACTTT. It is translated as CASSQVSAGANSPLHF.

This chain connects TRBV10-3 to TRBJ2-7; 7 bases fit TRBD1. Looked up from germline, CDR1 is ENHRY and CDR2 is SYGVKD. The CDR3 extends over 11 amino acids. The V segment lost 8 bases and the J segment 3 bases; nucleotides outside the gene matches: 1. The CDR3 DNA reads as TGTGCCATCGACAGGGTCTACGAGCAGTACTTC. Protein product: CAIDRVYEQYF.

The rearrangement joins TRBV24-1 to TRBJ2-5; D possibly matches TRBD1 or TRBD2 (6 bases each). Germline-derived CDR1 and CDR2 are KGHDR and SFDVKD. CDR3 length equals 15 residues. Trimming took 2 bases from V and 5 from J, leaving 14 bases between them. CDR3 protein: CATSDWGAGLETQYF. CDR3 nucleotides: TGTGCCACCAGTGATTGGGGGGCTGGGTTGGAGACCCAGTACTTC.

The chain combines TRBV14 with TRBJ2-5; no definite D call. The J call may be in error: the DNA end matches TRBJ2-7 better. This CDR3 region has 14 residues. Germline assignment: CDR1 SGHDN and CDR2 FVKESK. The CDR3 loop reads CASSQAGVVNEQYF. In DNA form, the CDR3 reads TGTGCCAGCAGCCAAGCTGGGGTTGTGAACGAGCAGTACTTC.

The rearrangement joins TRBV20-1 to TRBJ2-5, with 8 bases fitting TRBD2. CDR3 size: 15 residues. Per germline, CDR1 DFQATT and CDR2 SNEGSKA (reference sequence). With V trimmed by 3 bases and J by 11 bases, 17 bases remained unmatched. CDR3 loop: CSASSRLLAGNEQYF. The CDR3 nucleotides read TGCAGTGCTAGCTCCCGCCTCCTAGCGGGTAATGAGCAGTACTTC.

J is TRBJ2-3 and V is TRBV7-6; TRBD2 aligns across 11 bases. CDR1 is SGHVS, CDR2 FNYEAQ, per germline. V trimming: 5 bases; J trimming: 5 bases; junction bases outside the gene matches: 12. The CDR3 extends over 17 amino acids. The CDR3 DNA reads TGTGCCAGCAGCCCTCCGACCCTAGCGGGAGGCCGAGATACGCAGTATTTT. Its protein product is CASSPPTLAGGRDTQYF.

This clonotype was found a few times. The chain couples TRBV7-6 to TRBJ2-6; D not resolved. Between the trimmed V and J ends, which lost 5 bases and 4 bases, there was a span of 21 bases. The CDR3 is 18 amino acids. CDR1 is SGHVS, CDR2 FNYEAQ, per germline. The CDR3 bases are TGTGCCAGCAGCACCCCCGGGTCGGCAGCCCTAGGGGCCAACGTCCTGACTTTC. This gives the protein CASSTPGSAALGANVLTF.

The V call is TRBV15, the J call TRBJ2-1, with TRBD2 matching over 7 bases. CDR1 is LNHNV and CDR2 is YYDKDF in the germline V gene (reference sequence). The V segment lost 4 bases and the J segment 9 bases; nucleotides outside the gene matches: 9. There are 14 residues in the CDR3. The CDR3: CATSKSSSGSEQFF. The CDR3 DNA reads TGTGCCACCAGCAAAAGTTCTAGCGGTAGTGAGCAGTTCTTC.

The J gene is TRBJ1-4, the V gene TRBV7-2, with 8 bases identical to TRBD1. CDR1 SGHTA and CDR2 FQGNSA come from the germline V gene. This CDR3 region has 14 residues. V lost 3 bases and J lost 9; bases outside the gene matches: 6. The CDR3 DNA reads TGTGCCAGCAGCTTGAGTTGGACAGGGCAAAAACTGTTTTTT. Protein: CASSLSWTGQKLFF. Full variable domain (remainder filled in from reference TRBV7-2 and TRBJ1-4): GAGVSQSPSNKVTEKGKDVELRCDPISGHTALYWYRQSLGQGLEFLIYFQGNSAPDKSGLPSDRFSAERTGGSVSTLTIQRTQQEDSAVYLCASSLSWTGQKLFFGSGTQLSVL.

This clonotype was observed a few times. The CDR3 region has the DNA TGCAGCGTTTTAGGGTCGCGGTATGGCTACACCTTC. Translated: CSVLGSRYGYTF. This sequence joins TRBV29-1 and TRBJ1-2; D gene uncertain. Trimming pared 5 bases from V and 5 bases from J, leaving 12 bases between. This CDR3 has 12 amino acids. In germline, CDR1 is SQVTM, CDR2 ANQGSEA.

As regards this clonotype: A single base separates this from a much larger clone, so it may be a read error. The chain uses TRBV6-1 and TRBJ2-3, with D perhaps being TRBD1 or TRBD2 (7 bases each). CDR1 MNHNS and CDR2 SASEGT come from the germline V gene. The CDR3 runs to 17 residues. The V end lost 8 bases, the J end lost 2 bases, and 23 bases lay between the germline ends. CDR3 sequence reads: CASGPLGQGGVTDTQYF. CDR3 sequence (DNA): TGTGCCAGCGGTCCCTTGGGGCAGGGGGGGGTCACAGATACGCAGTATTTT.

Note on this clonotype: Being one base from a much bigger clone, this may be a read error. The gene calls are TRBV7-8 and TRBJ2-1, with D unclear. This CDR3 has 12 amino acids. CDR1 is SGHVS, CDR2 FQNEAQ, per germline. The CDR3: CVSSERYNEQFF. For the CDR3, the DNA is TGTGTCAGCAGCGAGAGGTACAATGAGCAGTTCTTC. The whole variable domain, filled in from reference TRBV7-8 and TRBJ2-1, reads GAGVSQSPRYKVAKRGQDVALRCDPISGHVSLFWYQQALGQGPEFLTYFQNEAQLDKSGLPSDRFFAERPEGSVSTLKIQRTQQEDSAVYLCVSSERYNEQFFGPGTRLTVL.

The gene calls are TRBV12-3 or TRBV12-4 and TRBJ2-1; 10 bases match TRBD2. The CDR3 totals 15 residues. V was clipped by 4 bases and J by 6 bases; unmatched bases: 6. In DNA, the CDR3 is TGTGCCAGCAGTTCCCGAGCGGGAGGGCTCAATGAGCAGTTCTTC. Translated, it gives CASSSRAGGLNEQFF.

This clonotype was detected only a few times. The V call is TRBV24-1, the J call TRBJ2-2, with D perhaps being TRBD1 or TRBD2 (5 bases each). The germline V gene encodes CDR1 KGHDR and CDR2 SFDVKD. The CDR3 runs to 14 residues. V was shortened by 9 bases and J by 6 bases, with 16 bases between the two germline ends. CDR3 sequence reads: CATGQSGSAGELFF. The CDR3 DNA follows: TGTGCCACCGGTCAGTCAGGGAGCGCCGGGGAGCTGTTTTTT.

The chain links TRBV29-1 to TRBJ2-5, with 8 bases fitting TRBD2. CDR3 length equals 17 residues. V shed 1 base and J 11 bases; nucleotides not matched to a gene: 21. Germline V CDR1 and CDR2: SQVTM, ANQGSEA. CDR3: CSVEVLMKRGGDYGQYF. Here the CDR3 DNA reads TGCAGCGTTGAAGTGTTGATGAAACGGGGGGGCGACTACGGGCAGTACTTC.

Here the CDR3 reads CASSAGLSSYEQYF. The CDR3 region has the DNA TGTGCCAGCAGTGCAGGGCTTAGCTCCTACGAGCAGTACTTC. V usage is TRBV12-3 or TRBV12-4 and J usage is TRBJ2-7, with D perhaps TRBD1 (5 bases). V dropped 5 bases and J dropped 0 bases, with 11 bases sitting between them. The CDR3 runs to 14 residues.

The chain is built from TRBV3-1 and TRBJ2-5, with D maybe TRBD1 (6 bases). The CDR3 is made up of 16 amino acids. The V gene lost 4 bases and the J gene lost 2 bases, with 17 bases spanning the gap. The V gene's germline CDR1 is LGHDT and CDR2 YNNKEL (reference sequence). The CDR3 nucleotides are TGTGCCAGCAGCCTAGACCTGGACAGTCCTCAAGAGACCCAGTACTTC. The encoded protein is CASSLDLDSPQETQYF.